This TCR beta chain appears in the sequencing data of a study of read filtering for tumor transcriptome and immune sequencing. Study overall: Per sample, TCR-region reads ranged about 4.05 to 10.27 million by IR-seq, roughly 85 to 1,400 by RNA-seq. Regarding the study as a whole: Dropping single-read clonotypes raised IR-seq and RNA-seq shared-clonotype correlation.

Germline CDR1 is DFQATT and CDR2 is SNEGSKA (reference sequence). The CDR3 is made up of 14 amino acids. V was clipped by 3 bases and J by 7 bases, with 18 bases between them. Comment on this clonotype: Its antigen is undetermined. A much bigger clone sits one base away, suggesting this may be a read error.

This library used about 400 ng RNA and molecular barcoded adaptors spanning alpha/delta and beta/gamma chains. TCRdb redid the calling of the reads with MiXCR, one entry per CDR3 protein. The table has approximately 41,000 distinct CDR3 sequences, roughly an eighth seen once. Sequencing was performed on a population of CD138-negative cells sorted from bone marrow. The chain links TRBV20-1 to TRBJ1-1, with unresolved D. This receptor was identified in a donor over 35 with multiple myeloma. As DNA, the CDR3 is TGCAGTGCTAGGGACGGATCTGCCGGTCTTGAAGCTTTCTTT. Its protein is CSARDGSAGLEAFF.